This is a list of T cell receptor beta chains from one sample in a study of blood T cell repertoires in COVID-19. Clones were read by immunoSEQ multiplex PCR, and TCRdb kept only the in-frame ones, dropping some. The sample records 200,000 to 300,000 clones, 80% to 90% being singletons. The source material was peripheral blood. These receptors originate from a man aged 45 to 65 with acute or convalescent COVID-19. Both conserved end residues are part of each CDR3. The D gene is left open where the match is weak. Clone size, where shown, is once, few, many, or a class for clones that have expanded.

clone_size	d_call	v_call	j_call	cdr3_aa	cdr3_nt
.	.	TRBV25-1	TRBJ1-3	CASSEYGEGVGSRF	TGTGCCAGCAGTGAATATGGAGAGGGTGTGGGGTCGCGTTTT
.	TRBD2	TRBV6-2/TRBV6-3	TRBJ2-7	CASSYGSGRGEQYF	TGTGCCAGCAGTTACGGTAGCGGGAGGGGGGAGCAGTACTTC
.	.	TRBV27	TRBJ2-3	CASSLSRTWDTQYF	TGTGCCAGCAGTTTATCGCGTACGTGGGATACGCAGTATTTT
.	.	TRBV18	TRBJ1-2	CASSPRGASYGYTF	TGTGCCAGCTCACCCCGGGGGGCGAGCTATGGCTACACCTTC
.	.	TRBV19	TRBJ1-4	CASSGEATNEKLFF	TGTGCCAGTAGTGGAGAGGCAACTAATGAAAAACTGTTTTTT
.	.	TRBV6-1	TRBJ2-1	CASSEGTGGGHEQFF	TGTGCCAGCAGTGAAGGAACAGGGGGAGGGCATGAGCAGTTCTTC
.	.	TRBV14	TRBJ1-1	CASSQDYGLAFF	TGTGCCAGCAGCCAAGATTACGGGTTGGCTTTCTTT
once	.	TRBV18	TRBJ1-2	CASSPPTRGDYGYTF	TGTGCCAGCTCACCGCCGACCAGGGGTGACTATGGCTACACCTTC
.	TRBD2	TRBV7-6	TRBJ2-1	CASSLGPSGGYNEQFF	TGTGCCAGCAGCTTAGGGCCTAGCGGGGGTTACAATGAGCAGTTCTTC
.	.	TRBV4-1	TRBJ2-5	CASSQPDSSETQYF	TGCGCCAGCAGCCAACCAGACAGCTCAGAGACCCAGTACTTC
.	TRBD1	TRBV11-1	TRBJ2-5	CASSFGQGAFETQYF	TGTGCCAGCAGCTTCGGGCAGGGGGCTTTCGAGACCCAGTACTTC
.	.	TRBV3-1/TRBV3-2	TRBJ1-1	CASSLGGWGTEAFF	TGTGCCAGCAGCCTTGGGGGGTGGGGTACTGAAGCTTTCTTT
.	TRBD1	TRBV29-1	TRBJ1-2	CSVARGDSYGYTF	TGCAGCGTTGCCAGGGGGGATTCCTATGGCTACACCTTC
.	TRBD1	TRBV18	TRBJ1-2	CASSPQDRGWDGYTF	TGTGCCAGCTCACCGCAAGACAGGGGGTGGGATGGCTACACCTTC
.	TRBD2	TRBV7-9	TRBJ2-1	CASSLGLAGEVEQFF	TGTGCCAGCAGCTTAGGGCTAGCGGGAGAAGTTGAGCAGTTCTTC
.	TRBD2	TRBV19	TRBJ2-1	CASSIMMGGSYNEQFF	TGTGCCAGTAGTATAATGATGGGAGGGAGCTACAATGAGCAGTTCTTC
.	TRBD1	TRBV11-2	TRBJ2-7	CASSLVGGQGYEQYF	TGTGCCAGCAGCTTAGTTGGAGGACAGGGTTACGAGCAGTACTTC
.	.	TRBV18	TRBJ1-5	CASSPRGDPSGNQPQHF	TGTGCCAGCTCACCGCGGGGGGACCCTTCTGGCAATCAGCCCCAGCATTTT
.	TRBD1	TRBV15	TRBJ1-2	CATSRADRGYGYTF	TGTGCCACCAGCAGAGCCGACAGGGGGTATGGCTACACCTTC
.	TRBD1	TRBV5-5	TRBJ1-3	CASSLVGTGTGNTIYF	TGTGCCAGCAGCTTGGTCGGGACAGGAACTGGAAACACCATATATTTT
.	.	TRBV9	TRBJ1-4	CASSVGGDEKLFF	TGTGCCAGCAGCGTAGGGGGGGACGAAAAACTGTTTTTT
.	.	TRBV19	TRBJ2-7	CASSIGWGAYEQYF	TGTGCCAGTAGTATCGGCTGGGGGGCCTACGAGCAGTACTTC